The present entry profiles one T cell receptor (beta chain) with its context. CDR3 length equals 14 residues. With 2 bases clipped from V and 4 bases from J, the junction kept 5 bases outside the gene matches. Germline CDR1 reads MDHEN; CDR2 reads SYDVKM. Noted time point: pretreatment peripheral blood. The source of the sample is a study of PD-L1 blockade in urothelial cancer. Study-wide background: A median of roughly 150,000 T cells was found in the blood samples.

Each PCR received spiked synthetic TCR analog templates. TCRdb keeps only in-frame clones here, not all; method: immunoSEQ multiplex PCR. The sample records approximately 90,000 clones, 84% being singletons. The sequences come from PBMCs, collected around atezolizumab (anti-PD-L1) treatment. The genes are TRBV28 and TRBJ2-7; 7 bases fit TRBD2. The TCR sequence derives from a man in his sixties with urothelial cancer. The CDR3: CASSLGGLPYEQYF. CDR3 sequence (DNA): TGTGCCAGCAGTTTAGGGGGACTACCGTACGAGCAGTACTTC.